These 20 T cell receptor beta chains were sequenced from one sample in a study of T cells in localized non-small cell lung cancer. Here immunoSEQ multiplex PCR was the method, and the copy in TCRdb shows in-frame clones only, minus some. Here the sample spans around 83,000 clones, less than 85% being singletons. The material was PBMCs, obtained before any cancer treatment. The source of these receptors is a man aged 35-69 years with stage II squamous cell lung carcinoma.

The rearrangement links TRBV28 to TRBJ2-2; unclear D gene. The V and J ends lost 6 bases and 5 bases respectively, with 10 bases between them. CDR3 size: 13 residues. The V gene's germline CDR1 is MDHEN and CDR2 SYDVKM. The CDR3 is CASRLGRTGELFF. The DNA for the CDR3 is TGTGCCAGCAGGTTGGGAAGGACCGGGGAGCTGTTTTTT.

The rearrangement uses TRBV5-5 and TRBJ1-2; D is possibly TRBD1 (5 bases). Germline values: CDR1 SGHKS, CDR2 YYEKEE (reference sequence). V dropped 3 bases and J dropped 5 bases, with 11 bases sitting between them. The CDR3 extends over 13 amino acids. Written as DNA, the CDR3 is TGTGCCAGCAGCTCACTGGGGGAGTATGGCTACACCTTC. This gives the protein CASSSLGEYGYTF.

The table lists this clone with a count of one. The rearrangement uses TRBV7-9 and TRBJ1-5; 8 nucleotides align to TRBD1. The V segment lost 4 bases and the J segment 7 bases; nucleotides outside the gene matches: 9. The CDR3 covers 15 residues. From germline, CDR1 is SEHNR and CDR2 FQNEAQ (reference sequence). The CDR3, as DNA: TGTGCCAGCAGCTCGGACAGGGAGGCCGGCCAGCCCCAGCATTTT. This gives the protein CASSSDREAGQPQHF.

The rearrangement links TRBV12-5 to TRBJ2-1; 9 nucleotides match TRBD2. J gave up 4 bases and V 5 bases, and 6 bases lay outside the gene matches. CDR1 is LGHNT, CDR2 FRNRAP, per germline. The CDR3 is 15 residues long. CDR3 sequence: CASGRSGRRYNEQFF. The CDR3 nucleotides read TGTGCTAGTGGTAGAAGCGGGAGGAGGTACAATGAGCAGTTCTTC.

The chain has TRBV27 and TRBJ2-5; 13 bases match TRBD2. CDR1 and CDR2 (germline): MNHEY, SMNVEV (reference sequence). After removal of 6 bases from V and 2 bases from J, the junction contained 0 bases not matched to a gene. The CDR3 loop spans 14 amino acids. CDR3 amino acids: CASRLAGGQETQYF. As DNA, the CDR3 is TGTGCCAGCAGACTAGCGGGAGGGCAAGAGACCCAGTACTTC.

The chain has TRBV19 and TRBJ2-1; D not resolved. Germline assignment: CDR1 LNHDA and CDR2 SQIVND (reference sequence). Trimming took off 1 base at V and 1 base at J, with 5 bases between the two ends. This CDR3 comprises 14 residues. CDR3 loop: CASSIGGSYNEQFF. The CDR3 coding sequence is TGTGCCAGTAGTATAGGCGGTTCCTACAATGAGCAGTTCTTC. The full variable domain, completed using reference TRBV19 and TRBJ2-1, is DGGITQSPKYLFRKEGQNVTLSCEQNLNHDAMYWYRQDPGQGLRLIYYSQIVNDFQKGDIAEGYSVSREKKESFPLTVTSAQKNPTAFYLCASSIGGSYNEQFFGPGTRLTVL.

The gene calls are TRBV30 and TRBJ1-4; a possible D gene is TRBD1 (6 bases). Deletions cut 1 base from V and 4 bases from J, with 10 bases between. The CDR3 loop spans 14 amino acids. Germline-derived CDR1 and CDR2 are GTSNPN and SVGIG (reference sequence). The CDR3 bases are TGTGCCTGGAGTGATAGGACAGTTAATGAAAAACTGTTTTTT. Residues: CAWSDRTVNEKLFF.

V and J are TRBV5-5 and TRBJ1-2; 10 nucleotides agree with TRBD1. Trimming at V came to 3 bases and at J to 3 bases, leaving 8 bases not matched to a gene. Germline CDR1 reads SGHKS; CDR2 reads YYEKEE (reference sequence). The CDR3 consists of 16 residues. DNA of the CDR3: TGTGCCAGCAGCTCACCGACAGGGGGCATAGACTATGGCTACACCTTC. It translates to CASSSPTGGIDYGYTF.

The V gene is TRBV14, the J gene TRBJ1-6; possible D gene TRBD1, 6 bases. The germline V and J ends were trimmed by 3 bases and 10 bases, with 13 bases remaining between them. This CDR3 contains 14 residues. The germline V gene encodes CDR1 SGHDN and CDR2 FVKESK. The CDR3 DNA follows: TGTGCCAGCAGCCAGGGCAGGGGAAGGTCACCCCTCCACTTT. This encodes CASSQGRGRSPLHF.

The chain is built from TRBV4-3 and TRBJ2-7; D gene uncertain. This CDR3 region has 15 residues. Trimming took 5 bases from V and 7 from J, leaving 21 bases between them. Germline loops: CDR1 LGHNA, CDR2 YSLEER. Here the CDR3 DNA reads TGCGCCAGCAGCAAGGAGTTGACGGAGCAAGGGGAGCAGTACTTC. It yields the protein CASSKELTEQGEQYF.

The chain has TRBV30 and TRBJ1-2; a weak D match, TRBD1 (5 bases). The V gene's germline CDR1 is GTSNPN and CDR2 SVGIG (reference sequence). V was clipped by 4 bases and J by 8 bases, with 14 bases between them. The CDR3 is made up of 12 amino acids. CDR3 amino acids: CAWTDAGMGYTF. In DNA form, the CDR3 reads TGTGCCTGGACAGACGCAGGGATGGGCTACACCTTC.

The genes are TRBV21-1 and TRBJ1-3. TRBV21-1 is recorded as a pseudogene. This CDR3 has 18 residues. CDR3 protein: CASSKETLAGEGGNTIYF. The CDR3 bases are TGTGCCAGCAGCAAAGAAACTTTGGCGGGAGAGGGTGGGAACACCATATATTTT.

The chain joins TRBV9 to TRBJ2-3; 8 nucleotides agree with TRBD2. V was clipped by 4 bases and J by 5 bases; unmatched bases: 6. The CDR3 has 14 residues. Germline V gene data show CDR1 as SGDLS and CDR2 as YYNGEE. The CDR3 sequence: CASSRTSQLDTQYF. The CDR3, as DNA: TGTGCCAGCAGCCGGACTAGCCAATTAGATACGCAGTATTTT.

The CDR3 sequence is CASSSVAGGHNEQFF. The CDR3 DNA is TGTGCCAGCAGTTCAGTAGCGGGAGGTCACAATGAGCAGTTCTTC. The chain employs TRBV6-5 and TRBJ2-1; 10 bases are shared with TRBD2. The J segment lost 5 bases and the V segment lost 4 bases, leaving 5 bases of the junction unmatched. From germline, CDR1 is MNHEY and CDR2 SVGAGI. CDR3 length equals 15 residues.

The chain links TRBV30 to TRBJ1-3; D is perhaps TRBD1 (6 bases). Germline V gives CDR1 GTSNPN, CDR2 SVGIG (reference sequence). Deletions cut 2 bases from V and 4 bases from J, with 18 bases between. The CDR3 runs to 16 residues. The DNA of the CDR3 is TGTGCCTGGAGTATTTGGCAGGGGAATACAGGAAACACCATATATTTT. Translated: CAWSIWQGNTGNTIYF.

The rearrangement links TRBV7-2 to TRBJ1-1; a possible D gene is TRBD1 (5 bases). Trimming took 5 bases from V and 6 from J, leaving 10 bases between them. This CDR3 spans 12 amino acids. Germline CDR1 reads SGHTA; CDR2 reads FQGNSA. DNA for the CDR3: TGTGCCAGCAGCCGTAGGGGTTCTGAAGCTTTCTTT. Protein product: CASSRRGSEAFF. Full variable domain (rest looked up from reference TRBV7-2 and TRBJ1-1): GAGVSQSPSNKVTEKGKDVELRCDPISGHTALYWYRQSLGQGLEFLIYFQGNSAPDKSGLPSDRFSAERTGGSVSTLTIQRTQQEDSAVYLCASSRRGSEAFFGQGTRLTVV.

The chain couples TRBV5-1 to TRBJ2-5; 9 bases fit TRBD1. Looked up from germline, CDR1 is SGHRS and CDR2 is YFSETQ. The junction had 8 bases not matched to a gene; V was cut back by 4 bases and J by 4 bases. The CDR3 has 15 amino acids. The CDR3 nucleotides are TGCGCCAGCAGCCCGGGGACAGGGAGAGGAGAGACCCAGTACTTC. Translating gives CASSPGTGRGETQYF.

V is TRBV11-2 and J is TRBJ1-6; the D gene is possibly TRBD1 (5 bases). V lost 5 bases and J lost 5, with 10 bases in between. This CDR3 is 14 amino acids long. Germline assignment: CDR1 SGHAT and CDR2 FQNNGV. CDR3 sequence (DNA): TGTGCCAGCAGCATGAGGGGAAATAATTCACCCCTCCACTTT. It yields the protein CASSMRGNNSPLHF.

The rearrangement links TRBV28 to TRBJ2-1; 8 nucleotides align to TRBD2. Unmatched junction bases numbered 5, after V lost 2 bases and J lost 8 bases. Germline V gene sequence: CDR1 MDHEN, CDR2 SYDVKM. This CDR3 region has 14 residues. The CDR3: CASSLGTRAHEQFF. CDR3 coding DNA: TGTGCCAGCAGTTTAGGGACTAGGGCCCATGAGCAGTTCTTC.

The chain recombines TRBV2 with TRBJ1-4, with D perhaps TRBD1 (6 bases). V was clipped by 4 bases and J by 4 bases, with 7 bases between them. The CDR3 length is 13 residues. Germline-derived CDR1 and CDR2 are SNHLY and FYNNEI. In DNA form, the CDR3 reads TGTGCCAGCAGTGGAGGGGGTAATGAAAAACTGTTTTTT. It encodes CASSGGGNEKLFF.